A selection of T cell receptor beta chains follows, all from one sample in a study of T cell responses to AZD1222 COVID-19 vaccine. Data came from immunoSEQ multiplex PCR; TCRdb stores just in-frame clones and leaves some out. Seen here are tens of thousands of clones, about 88% observed once, and the top ten hold about 28%. Sequences were derived from peripheral blood, sampled 28 days after the second AZD1222 dose. These receptors were collected from an adult who received the AZD1222 COVID-19 vaccine. The CDR3 runs from the conserved cysteine through the conserved F or W. The D gene is left open where the match is weak. Clone size is not always given. Where it is, it says once, few, many or a class for expanded clones.

TGTGCCACAGGGACACAGGAGAACTATGGCTACACCTTC | CATGTQENYGYTF | TRBJ1-2 | TRBV10-3 | NA | NA
TGTGCCAGCAGTTTATTGACTAGCGGAATCTACGAGCAGTACTTC | CASSLLTSGIYEQYF | TRBJ2-7 | TRBV28 | TRBD2 | few
TGTGCCAGCAGCCCGCCCTGGGGGCCCCAGCATTTT | CASSPPWGPQHF | TRBJ1-5 | TRBV11-2 | NA | once
TGTGCCAGCTCACCATCGGGTTTGGAGACCCAGTACTTC | CASSPSGLETQYF | TRBJ2-5 | TRBV18 | NA | NA
TGTGCCAGCAGCCTGGGACAGTATGTGAACACTGAAGCTTTCTTT | CASSLGQYVNTEAFF | TRBJ1-1 | TRBV3-1/TRBV3-2 | TRBD1 | NA
TGCGCCAGCAGCTTGGGGGGGACATTAAACACTGAAGCTTTCTTT | CASSLGGTLNTEAFF | TRBJ1-1 | TRBV5-1 | NA | NA
TGTGCCAGCAGCTTAGCGGCGACCGACAGGGGAGGGCAGCCCCAGCATTTT | CASSLAATDRGGQPQHF | TRBJ1-5 | TRBV7-9 | TRBD1 | NA
TGTGCCAGCAGGTCACTGGGGTATAATTCACCCCTCCACTTT | CASRSLGYNSPLHF | TRBJ1-6 | TRBV25-1 | NA | NA
TGTGCCAGCAGCTTAGCGGGAGGACGCACAGATACGCAGTATTTT | CASSLAGGRTDTQYF | TRBJ2-3 | TRBV7-2 | NA | NA
TGTGCCAGCAGGGCGGGTGGCTATGGCTACACCTTC | CASRAGGYGYTF | TRBJ1-2 | TRBV5-4 | NA | many
TGTGCCAGCAGCTTACAGACAGGAAGCACAGATACGCAGTATTTT | CASSLQTGSTDTQYF | TRBJ2-3 | TRBV11-1 | NA | once
TGTGCCAGCAGTTTGTGGGGGGCTGGAGAGCAGTACTTC | CASSLWGAGEQYF | TRBJ2-7 | TRBV28 | NA | NA
TGTGCCAGTAGTATTGAACGTGGGCGGGAATTCTATGGCTACACCTTC | CASSIERGREFYGYTF | TRBJ1-2 | TRBV19 | NA | NA
TGTGCCAGCAGTTGGTGGGCCGGAAACTCTGGAAACACCATATATTTT | CASSWWAGNSGNTIYF | TRBJ1-3 | TRBV28 | NA | NA
TGCGCCAGCAGCCAAGGGACTAGCGGGAGGTACGAGCAGTACTTC | CASSQGTSGRYEQYF | TRBJ2-7 | TRBV4-3 | TRBD2 | NA
TGTGCCAGCACTCGACAGGGCTTCGTCTATGGCTACACCTTC | CASTRQGFVYGYTF | TRBJ1-2 | TRBV28 | TRBD1 | NA
TGCGCCAGCAGCTTGGTGTGGGCTAGCGGGAGAGGGGATGAGCAGTTCTTC | CASSLVWASGRGDEQFF | TRBJ2-1 | TRBV5-1 | TRBD2 | NA
TGTGCCAGCAAGAGGGGTCGGGATCAGCCCCAGCATTTT | CASKRGRDQPQHF | TRBJ1-5 | TRBV6-5 | NA | NA
TGTGCCAGCAGTCCCTTTAGCGGTTACGAGCAGTACTTC | CASSPFSGYEQYF | TRBJ2-7 | TRBV28 | NA | NA
TGTGCCAGCAGCCAGACAGCCTCTGGAAACACCATATATTTT | CASSQTASGNTIYF | TRBJ1-3 | TRBV6-2/TRBV6-3 | NA | NA
TGCGCCAGCAGTTCCGGGACTTCCCCCTACGAGCAGTACTTC | CASSSGTSPYEQYF | TRBJ2-7 | TRBV5-1 | NA | NA
TGTGCTAGTGGTTTGCGTCAGGGGTTAGAAAATCAGCCCCAGCATTTT | CASGLRQGLENQPQHF | TRBJ1-5 | TRBV12-5 | NA | NA
TGTGCCAGCAGCTGGACCGGTACGAAGAATCAGCCCCAGCATTTT | CASSWTGTKNQPQHF | TRBJ1-5 | TRBV5-6 | NA | NA
TGTGCCAGCTCACCCCCGGGGAACTACGAGCAGTACTTC | CASSPPGNYEQYF | TRBJ2-7 | TRBV18 | NA | NA
TGCGCCAGCAGCTTCGGACAGCCCTACGAGCAGTACTTC | CASSFGQPYEQYF | TRBJ2-7 | TRBV5-1 | NA | NA
TGTGCCAGCAGCCAAGAAGGAAAATCCCCTCTGGACGAGCAGTACTTC | CASSQEGKSPLDEQYF | TRBJ2-7 | TRBV3-1/TRBV3-2 | NA | NA
TGCAGTGCTAGCCCAGGGGGCGAGCAGTACTTC | CSASPGGEQYF | TRBJ2-7 | TRBV20-1 | TRBD1 | NA
TGTGCCAGCAGTGAGGAGGGGCTAGCTCCCTACGAGCAGTACTTC | CASSEEGLAPYEQYF | TRBJ2-7 | TRBV2 | NA | NA
TGTGCCAGTCGAGCTAGCGGGGCGTGGGGTGAGCAGTTCTTC | CASRASGAWGEQFF | TRBJ2-1 | TRBV3-1/TRBV3-2 | TRBD2 | NA
TGCAGCGCCGGGACACAACACACAGATACGCAGTATTTT | CSAGTQHTDTQYF | TRBJ2-3 | TRBV29-1 | NA | NA
TGTGCCAGCAGCCCCTCCGGCAGTAACTATGGCTACACCTTC | CASSPSGSNYGYTF | TRBJ1-2 | TRBV7-9 | NA | once
TGTGCCAGCAGACCCGGGACAGGGTATGGCTACACCTTC | CASRPGTGYGYTF | TRBJ1-2 | TRBV6-5 | TRBD1 | NA
TGTGCCAGCAGTGAGAGTTGGGACGACAATCAGCCCCAGCATTTT | CASSESWDDNQPQHF | TRBJ1-5 | TRBV25-1 | NA | NA
TGTGCTAGTGGTTCCAGTAACACCGGGGAGCTGTTTTTT | CASGSSNTGELFF | TRBJ2-2 | TRBV12-5 | NA | NA
TGTGCCAGCAGCTTACGGACTAGCGGGAACACAGATACGCAGTATTTT | CASSLRTSGNTDTQYF | TRBJ2-3 | TRBV5-5 | TRBD2 | once
TGTGCCAGTAGTATAGTAGGCGCAGGAGATTACAATGAGCAGTTCTTC | CASSIVGAGDYNEQFF | TRBJ2-1 | TRBV19 | NA | NA
TGTGCCTGGAGTGTAGGAGCGTACGAGCAGTACTTC | CAWSVGAYEQYF | TRBJ2-7 | TRBV30 | NA | NA
TGTGCCAGCACCCTTCCCTACGAGCAGTACTTC | CASTLPYEQYF | TRBJ2-7 | TRBV6-5 | NA | NA
TGTGCCAGCAGTTCACAGGGTGCCGGCACTCGGCCCCAGCATTTT | CASSSQGAGTRPQHF | TRBJ1-5 | TRBV28 | NA | NA
TGTGCCACCAGCAGAGGAAAGGCAGGGGCGTACACTGAAGCTTTCTTT | CATSRGKAGAYTEAFF | TRBJ1-1 | TRBV15 | NA | NA
TGTGCCAGTAGTATGGAGGGACAGGGATGGATCAATGAGCAGTTCTTC | CASSMEGQGWINEQFF | TRBJ2-1 | TRBV19 | TRBD1 | few
TGTGCCTGGAGTATGGGACAGACGGACTCACCCCTCCACTTT | CAWSMGQTDSPLHF | TRBJ1-6 | TRBV30 | TRBD1 | NA
TGTGCCAGTAGTATAAGGACAGCTAATCAGCCCCAGCATTTT | CASSIRTANQPQHF | TRBJ1-5 | TRBV19 | NA | NA
TGTGCCAGCATTCGATTTCTCCTCAGAGGGGACACTGAAGCTTTCTTT | CASIRFLLRGDTEAFF | TRBJ1-1 | TRBV6-6 | NA | NA
TGCAGCGTTGAGGCAGGGGGCTATGAGCAGTTCTTC | CSVEAGGYEQFF | TRBJ2-1 | TRBV29-1 | TRBD1 | NA
TGTGCCAGCAGCCAAGAGGGCAATATTAGGCGAAGCTCTGGGGCCAACGTCCTGACTTTC | CASSQEGNIRRSSGANVLTF | TRBJ2-6 | TRBV14 | NA | NA